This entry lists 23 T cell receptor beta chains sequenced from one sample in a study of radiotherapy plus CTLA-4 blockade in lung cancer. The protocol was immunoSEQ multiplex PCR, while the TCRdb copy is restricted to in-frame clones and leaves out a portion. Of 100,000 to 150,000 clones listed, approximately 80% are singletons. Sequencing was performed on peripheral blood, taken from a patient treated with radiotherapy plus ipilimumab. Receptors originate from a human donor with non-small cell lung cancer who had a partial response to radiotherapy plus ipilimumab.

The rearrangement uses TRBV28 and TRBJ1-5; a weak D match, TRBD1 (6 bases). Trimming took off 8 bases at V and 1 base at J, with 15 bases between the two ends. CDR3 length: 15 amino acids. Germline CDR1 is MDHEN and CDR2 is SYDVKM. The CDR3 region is CASCYRVVSNQPQHF. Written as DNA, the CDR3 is TGTGCCAGCTGCTACAGGGTTGTAAGCAATCAGCCCCAGCATTTT.

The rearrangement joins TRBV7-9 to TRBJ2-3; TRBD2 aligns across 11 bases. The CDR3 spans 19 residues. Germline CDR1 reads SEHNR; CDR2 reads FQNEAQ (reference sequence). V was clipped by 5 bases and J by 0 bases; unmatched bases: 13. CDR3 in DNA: TGTGCCAGCAGCGCCACCGTAGCGGGAGGGTTCGGGAGCACAGATACGCAGTATTTT. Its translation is CASSATVAGGFGSTDTQYF.

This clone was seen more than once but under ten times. The DNA for the CDR3 is TGTGCCAGCAGTCAAGGGGACTTGGGAAACACCTTC. Its translation: CASSQGDLGNTF. This sequence joins TRBV28 and TRBJ1-2; TRBD1 might be the D (5 bases). Germline V CDR1 and CDR2: MDHEN, SYDVKM. This CDR3 region has 12 residues. V gave up 5 bases and J gave up 12 bases, with 16 bases separating them.

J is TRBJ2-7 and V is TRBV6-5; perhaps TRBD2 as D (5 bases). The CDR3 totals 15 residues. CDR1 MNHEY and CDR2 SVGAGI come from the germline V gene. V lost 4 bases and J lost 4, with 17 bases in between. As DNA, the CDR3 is TGTGCCAGCAGTTGGTCAGCGGCGAGACGGTACGAGCAGTACTTC. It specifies CASSWSAARRYEQYF.

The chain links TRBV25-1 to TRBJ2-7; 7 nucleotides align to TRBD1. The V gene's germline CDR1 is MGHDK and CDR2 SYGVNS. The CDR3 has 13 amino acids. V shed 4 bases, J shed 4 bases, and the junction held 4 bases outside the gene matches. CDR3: CASSGDRIYEQYF. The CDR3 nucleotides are TGTGCCAGCAGTGGGGACAGAATTTACGAGCAGTACTTC.

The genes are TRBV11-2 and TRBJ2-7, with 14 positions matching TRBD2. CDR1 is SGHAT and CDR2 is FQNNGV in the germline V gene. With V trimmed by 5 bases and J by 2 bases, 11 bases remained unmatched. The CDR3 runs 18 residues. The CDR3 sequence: CASSPGTSGSPLPYEQYV. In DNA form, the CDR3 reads TGTGCCAGCAGCCCGGGGACTAGCGGGAGCCCCCTCCCCTACGAGCAGTACGTC.

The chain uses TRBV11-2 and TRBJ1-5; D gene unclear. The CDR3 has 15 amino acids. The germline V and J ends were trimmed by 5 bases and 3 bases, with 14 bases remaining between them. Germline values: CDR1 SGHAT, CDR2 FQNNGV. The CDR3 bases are TGTGCCAGCAGCGCCGACGGGAGATTCAATCAGCCCCAGCATTTT. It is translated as CASSADGRFNQPQHF.

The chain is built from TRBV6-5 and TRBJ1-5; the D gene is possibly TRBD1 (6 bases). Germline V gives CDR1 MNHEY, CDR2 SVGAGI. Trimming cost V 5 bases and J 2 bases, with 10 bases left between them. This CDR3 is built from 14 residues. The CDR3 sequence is CASSRRGGNQPQHF. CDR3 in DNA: TGTGCCAGCAGTCGCAGGGGAGGCAATCAGCCCCAGCATTTT.

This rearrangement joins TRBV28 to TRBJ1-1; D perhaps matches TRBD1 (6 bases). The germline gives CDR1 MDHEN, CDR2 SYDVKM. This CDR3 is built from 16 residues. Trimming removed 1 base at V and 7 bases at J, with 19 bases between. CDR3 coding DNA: TGTGCCAGCAGTTTATTTTTAGGGGGGGGCGTCAGTGAAGCTTTCTTT. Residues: CASSLFLGGGVSEAFF.

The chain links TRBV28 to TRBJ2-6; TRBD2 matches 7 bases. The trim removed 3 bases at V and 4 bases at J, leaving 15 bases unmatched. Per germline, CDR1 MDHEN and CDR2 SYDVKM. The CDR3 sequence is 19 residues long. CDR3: CASSLTPMGGIPGANVLTF. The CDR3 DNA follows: TGTGCCAGCAGTTTGACGCCGATGGGGGGGATACCCGGGGCCAACGTCCTGACTTTC.

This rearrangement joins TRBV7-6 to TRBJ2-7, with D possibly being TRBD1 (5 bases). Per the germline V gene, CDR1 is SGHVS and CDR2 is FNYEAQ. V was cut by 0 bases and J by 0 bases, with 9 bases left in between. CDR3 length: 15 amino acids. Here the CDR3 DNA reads TGTGCCAGCAGCTTAGCCTCGGACAACTCCTACGAGCAGTACTTC. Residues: CASSLASDNSYEQYF.

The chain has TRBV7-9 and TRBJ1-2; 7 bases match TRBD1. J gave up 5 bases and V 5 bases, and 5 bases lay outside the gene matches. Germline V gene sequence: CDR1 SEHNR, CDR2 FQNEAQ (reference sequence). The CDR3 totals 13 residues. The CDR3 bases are TGTGCCAGCAGCGAACAGGGGCGGTATGGCTACACCTTC. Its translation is CASSEQGRYGYTF.

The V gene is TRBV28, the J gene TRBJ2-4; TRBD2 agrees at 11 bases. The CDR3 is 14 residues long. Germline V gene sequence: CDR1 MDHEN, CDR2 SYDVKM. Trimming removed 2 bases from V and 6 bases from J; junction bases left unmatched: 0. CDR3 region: CASSLTSGGNIQYF. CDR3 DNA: TGTGCCAGCAGTTTAACTAGCGGGGGAAACATTCAGTACTTC.

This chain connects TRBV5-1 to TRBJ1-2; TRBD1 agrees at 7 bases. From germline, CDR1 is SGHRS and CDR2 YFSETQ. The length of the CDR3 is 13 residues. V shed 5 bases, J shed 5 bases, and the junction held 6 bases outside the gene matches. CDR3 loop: CASRDRAGYGYTF. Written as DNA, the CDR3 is TGCGCCAGCAGAGACAGGGCCGGATATGGCTACACCTTC.

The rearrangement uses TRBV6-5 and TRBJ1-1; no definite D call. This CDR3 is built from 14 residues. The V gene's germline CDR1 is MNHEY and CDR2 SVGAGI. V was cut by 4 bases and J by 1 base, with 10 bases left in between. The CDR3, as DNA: TGTGCCAGCAGTTCCGGACTCCCGAACACTGAAGCTTTCTTT. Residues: CASSSGLPNTEAFF.

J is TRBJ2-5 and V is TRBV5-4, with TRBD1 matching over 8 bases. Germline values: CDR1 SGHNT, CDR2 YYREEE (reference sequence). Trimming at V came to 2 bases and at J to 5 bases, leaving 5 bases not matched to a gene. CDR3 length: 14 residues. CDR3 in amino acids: CASSLQTGVETQYF. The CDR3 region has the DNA TGTGCCAGCAGCTTACAGACAGGGGTGGAGACCCAGTACTTC. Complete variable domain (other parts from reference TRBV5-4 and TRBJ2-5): ETGVTQSPTHLIKTRGQQVTLRCSSQSGHNTVSWYQQALGQGPQFIFQYYREEENGRGNFPPRFSGLQFPNYSSELNVNALELDDSALYLCASSLQTGVETQYFGPGTRLLVL.

The CDR3, as DNA: TGTGCCAGCCGGCCGGGACAGGGGCAATCACCCCTCCACTTT. Its protein is CASRPGQGQSPLHF. V usage is TRBV6-5 and J usage is TRBJ1-6; 10 bases match TRBD1. CDR1 is MNHEY, CDR2 SVGAGI, per germline. The length of the CDR3 is 14 residues. Losses at the gene ends were 8 bases for V and 10 bases for J; bases not matched to a gene: 8.

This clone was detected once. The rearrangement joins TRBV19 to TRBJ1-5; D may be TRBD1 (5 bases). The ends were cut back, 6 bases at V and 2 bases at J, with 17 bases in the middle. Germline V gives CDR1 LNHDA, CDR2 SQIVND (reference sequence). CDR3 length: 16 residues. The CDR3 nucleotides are TGTGCCAGTAGGCTAACATGGGGAGGGGGCAATCAGCCCCAGCATTTT. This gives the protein CASRLTWGGGNQPQHF.

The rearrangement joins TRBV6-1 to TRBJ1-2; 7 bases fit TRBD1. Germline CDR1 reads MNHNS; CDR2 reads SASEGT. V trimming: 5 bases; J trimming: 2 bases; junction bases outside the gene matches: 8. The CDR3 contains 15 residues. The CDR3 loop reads CASSTRDRGNYGYTF. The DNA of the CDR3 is TGTGCCAGCAGTACCCGGGACAGAGGCAACTATGGCTACACCTTC.

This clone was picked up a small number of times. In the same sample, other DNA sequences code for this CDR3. CDR3 DNA: TGCGCCAGCAGCCTACAGACAGGAACCTACGAGCAGTACTTC. Translated, it gives CASSLQTGTYEQYF. The chain links TRBV5-1 to TRBJ2-7, with D perhaps TRBD1 (6 bases). The CDR3 consists of 14 residues. Trimming took 4 bases from V and 2 from J, leaving 13 bases between them. The germline V gene encodes CDR1 SGHRS and CDR2 YFSETQ.

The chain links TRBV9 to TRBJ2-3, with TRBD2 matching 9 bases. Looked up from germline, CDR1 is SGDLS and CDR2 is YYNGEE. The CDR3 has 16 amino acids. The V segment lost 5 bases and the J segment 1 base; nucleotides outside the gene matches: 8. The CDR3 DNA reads TGTGCCAGCAGTCCGTTAGCGGGAGATGGCACAGATACGCAGTATTTT. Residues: CASSPLAGDGTDTQYF.

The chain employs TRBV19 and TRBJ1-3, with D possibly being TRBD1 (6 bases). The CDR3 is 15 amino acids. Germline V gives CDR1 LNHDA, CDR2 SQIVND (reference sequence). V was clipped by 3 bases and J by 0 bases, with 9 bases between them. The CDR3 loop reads CASSIQGTSGNTIYF. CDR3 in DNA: TGTGCCAGTAGTATCCAGGGGACCTCTGGAAACACCATATATTTT. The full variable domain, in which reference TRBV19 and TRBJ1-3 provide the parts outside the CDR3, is DGGITQSPKYLFRKEGQNVTLSCEQNLNHDAMYWYRQDPGQGLRLIYYSQIVNDFQKGDIAEGYSVSREKKESFPLTVTSAQKNPTAFYLCASSIQGTSGNTIYFGEGSWLTVV.

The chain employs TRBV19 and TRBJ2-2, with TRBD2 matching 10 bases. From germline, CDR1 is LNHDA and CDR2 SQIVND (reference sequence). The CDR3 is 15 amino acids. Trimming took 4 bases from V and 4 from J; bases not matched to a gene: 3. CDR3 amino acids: CASSTSGSLTGELFF. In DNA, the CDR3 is TGTGCCAGTAGTACTAGCGGGAGTCTCACCGGGGAGCTGTTTTTT.